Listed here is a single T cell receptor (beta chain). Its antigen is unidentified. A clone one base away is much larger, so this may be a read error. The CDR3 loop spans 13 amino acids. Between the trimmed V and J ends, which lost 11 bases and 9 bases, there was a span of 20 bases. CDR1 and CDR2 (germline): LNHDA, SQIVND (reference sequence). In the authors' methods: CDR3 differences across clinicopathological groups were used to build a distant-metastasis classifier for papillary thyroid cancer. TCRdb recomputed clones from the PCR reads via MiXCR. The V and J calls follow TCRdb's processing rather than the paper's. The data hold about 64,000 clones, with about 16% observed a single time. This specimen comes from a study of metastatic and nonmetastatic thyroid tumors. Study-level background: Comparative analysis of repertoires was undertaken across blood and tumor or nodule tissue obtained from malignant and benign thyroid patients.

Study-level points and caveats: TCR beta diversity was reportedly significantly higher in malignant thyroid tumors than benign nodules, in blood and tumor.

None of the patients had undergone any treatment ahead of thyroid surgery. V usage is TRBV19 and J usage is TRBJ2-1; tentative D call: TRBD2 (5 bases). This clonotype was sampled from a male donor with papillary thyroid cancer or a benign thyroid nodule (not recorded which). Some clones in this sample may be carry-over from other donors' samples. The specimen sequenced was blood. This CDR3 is CASDVGVRGEQFF. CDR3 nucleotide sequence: TGTGCCTCCGACGTGGGAGTACGGGGTGAGCAGTTCTTC.